This T cell receptor beta chain was recorded in a study of Graves' ophthalmopathy and Graves' hyperthyroidism (dated by TCRdb to 2016 to 2019). Some background on the complete study: Hyperthyroidism was defined as stable when no progression to ophthalmopathy occurred within 18 months of follow-up. To explore V-J signatures that separate ophthalmopathy from hyperthyroidism, a discovery set of about a hundred patients was enrolled, consisting of more than 40 with ophthalmopathy and roughly 60 with stable hyperthyroidism. An independent validation cohort was composed of approximately 19 hyperthyroidism patients and some 16 patients who later progressed from hyperthyroidism to ophthalmopathy. In total, 135 blood samples were TCR-sequenced: 40 to 45 ophthalmopathy, 80 or so hyperthyroidism and roughly 17 hyperthyroidism-to-ophthalmopathy patients. TCR beta repertoire signatures were used to distinguish Graves' ophthalmopathy from Graves' hyperthyroidism and to predict progression to ophthalmopathy. T-cell repertoires of thyroid tissue and blood were compared in several hyperthyroidism patients. Once sampling was done, hyperthyroidism patients were given methimazole at a starting dose of 30 mg daily, while ophthalmopathy patients were given high-dose intravenous methylprednisolone. The investigation overall reported the following: No statistical method was used to set the sample size in advance, and the investigators knew which group each participant was assigned to. In cross-validation, the 13-signature model distinguished ophthalmopathy from stable hyperthyroidism with around 90% sensitivity and 81% to 82% specificity, while in the test set the corresponding values were around 79% and 71%. Among expanded thyroid clonotypes with frequency above 0.001, most also showed up in blood, which suggests that blood repertoires may reflect the thyroid immune response. In validation, the model predicted ophthalmopathy progression with about 71% sensitivity and roughly 72% specificity; fewer than 15 predicted patients were CT-confirmed with GO in a median of 6.5 months.

As regards this clonotype: This clone's antigen is unknown. Given a much more abundant clone one base away, this may be a read error.

For repertoire sequencing, TCR beta CDR3 regions were amplified from RNA transcripts. The first round was an RT-PCR using HTBI primers with the Qiagen OneStep RT-PCR kit, and this first round was followed by a second-round multiplex PCR, then size selection and purification. The libraries underwent paired-end sequencing with 100 bp reads on an Illumina HiSeq2000. The authors' pipeline ran thus. SOAPnuke was used for read processing, and reads with adapters, uncalled bases, a mean Phred below 15, or no exact constant-primer or identifier match were discarded. COPE v1.2.5 was used to merge high-quality paired reads. Each unique nucleotide sequence was defined as a clonotype, and clonotypes were aligned to IMGT TRB V, D and J references with MiTCR v1.1. Analysis was restricted to V-J combinations with a frequency above 0.0001, which covered approximately 99% of repertoires. For each V-J combination, a TCR clonal expansion and chaos score was defined as F50 clonal expansion divided by the chaos observed in the TCRdist matrix. Welch's t-statistics and random forest were used to reduce the features to about twelve V-J combinations, which were then used as input to a naive Bayes classifier. Thyroid-blood repertoire similarity was quantified with the Morisita-Horn index. TCRdb applied fastp at Q25 and MiXCR to the public reads, then kept only in-frame beta chains. Records with the same CDR3 protein are collapsed into one entry carrying the most frequent genes and DNA. Clone size and V and J calls follow TCRdb, not the original study. The sample contains a few hundred thousand distinct CDR3 sequences, under 45% of them found a single time. The ten largest account for less than 4.5% of the sample.

Patients with hyperthyroidism were aged 18 to 65 years, had been newly diagnosed, and had a disease duration of less than 2 months. Anyone with other autoimmune diseases, uncontrolled infections, pregnancy or lactation was excluded from the study. Diagnosis relied on clinical symptoms, serum thyroxine, TRAb, thyroid ultrasound and orbital computed tomography. Total RNA was extracted using Trizol reagent, and RNA quality was checked on an Agilent 2100 Bioanalyzer. Counted from cysteine to phenylalanine, this CDR3 has 16 amino acids. Of all the DNA, just the CDR3 is kept, 48 bases in frame from base 1. The trim is 4 bases for V and 4 bases for J, with a gap of 20 bases between the germline ends. CDR1 and CDR2, looked up from the germline V gene, are SGHRS and YFSETQ.

The sample was peripheral blood or thyroid tissue (not recorded which). The clonotype comes from an adult man with Graves' hyperthyroidism. The chain is made from TRBV5-1 and TRBJ2-5; the D gene lacks a confident call. Here is the DNA: TGCGCCAGCAGCCCCGTCGTTGGACGGTACCGAGAGACCCAGTACTTC. Its translation reads: CASSPVVGRYRETQYF.